These 20 T cell receptor beta chains came from one sample sequenced in a study of technical replicates of blood from a handful of donors. Here immunoSEQ multiplex PCR was the method, and the copy in TCRdb shows in-frame clones only, minus some. The sample gives approximately 92,000 clones, roughly 95% of which show up once; 0.3% to 0.35% is in the top ten. Material for sequencing was T cells isolated from PBMCs. The receptors here all came from a human donor in good health.

This sequence joins TRBV4-1 and TRBJ2-7; TRBD2 might be the D (7 bases). The CDR3 runs 14 residues. CDR1 is MGHRA, CDR2 YSYEKL, per germline. V was pared by 6 bases and J by 7 bases, with 19 bases between. CDR3: CASRGGGGIGEQYF. In DNA form, the CDR3 reads TGCGCCAGCAGGGGTGGGGGGGGCATTGGAGAGCAGTACTTC.

The J gene is TRBJ2-2, the V gene TRBV29-1; D is undetermined. There are 13 residues in the CDR3. Trimming pared 0 bases from V and 5 bases from J, leaving 7 bases between. Germline V CDR1 and CDR2: SQVTM, ANQGSEA. The DNA of the CDR3 is TGCAGCGTTGAAGACCCCGTAACCGGGGAGCTGTTTTTT. This encodes CSVEDPVTGELFF.

V is TRBV6-5 and J is TRBJ1-3; D gene unclear. V shed 4 bases and J shed 0 bases, with 13 bases lying between them. The CDR3 totals 16 residues. Germline assignment: CDR1 MNHEY and CDR2 SVGAGI. CDR3 sequence reads: CASSSSSLFSGNTIYF. CDR3 bases: TGTGCCAGCAGTTCCTCATCTTTATTCTCTGGAAACACCATATATTTT.

This chain uses TRBV6-5 with TRBJ2-7, with D maybe TRBD1 (6 bases). V gave up 6 bases and J gave up 5 bases, with 8 bases separating them. The CDR3 has 11 residues. The V gene's germline CDR1 is MNHEY and CDR2 SVGAGI. This chain's CDR3 is CASSRGDEQYF. The CDR3 DNA is TGTGCCAGCAGCAGGGGAGACGAGCAGTACTTC.

This chain uses TRBV5-4 with TRBJ2-7; D possibly corresponds to TRBD2 (6 bases). Trimming took 4 bases from V and 3 from J, leaving 14 bases between them. There are 14 residues in the CDR3. CDR1 is SGHNT, CDR2 YYREEE, per germline (reference sequence). Here the CDR3 reads CASSRAGSLYEQYF. CDR3 in DNA: TGTGCCAGCAGCCGGGCGGGGAGCCTCTACGAGCAGTACTTC.

The chain carries TRBV19 and TRBJ2-7; TRBD2 aligns across 11 bases. CDR1 and CDR2 (germline): LNHDA, SQIVND (reference sequence). CDR3 length: 15 amino acids. V shed 5 bases and J 2 bases; nucleotides not matched to a gene: 5. Written as DNA, the CDR3 is TGTGCCAGTAGTTTGGGACTAGCGGACACCTACGAGCAGTACTTC. Protein sequence: CASSLGLADTYEQYF. Variable domain in full (rest from reference TRBV19 and TRBJ2-7): DGGITQSPKYLFRKEGQNVTLSCEQNLNHDAMYWYRQDPGQGLRLIYYSQIVNDFQKGDIAEGYSVSREKKESFPLTVTSAQKNPTAFYLCASSLGLADTYEQYFGPGTRLTVT.

J is TRBJ2-5 and V is TRBV29-1; 12 bases are a match to TRBD2. Germline CDR1 is SQVTM and CDR2 is ANQGSEA. There are 17 residues in the CDR3. The junction had 8 bases not matched to a gene; V was cut back by 0 bases and J by 3 bases. This CDR3 is CSVEENRWTSGEETQYF. DNA of the CDR3: TGCAGCGTTGAAGAGAACCGGTGGACTAGCGGGGAAGAGACCCAGTACTTC.

V and J are TRBV30 and TRBJ2-1; no definite D call. The length of the CDR3 is 14 residues. Looked up from germline, CDR1 is GTSNPN and CDR2 is SVGIG (reference sequence). V lost 4 bases and J lost 1, with 11 bases in between. CDR3: CAWTSSASYNEQFF. CDR3 in DNA: TGTGCCTGGACTTCCAGCGCTTCCTACAATGAGCAGTTCTTC.

V is TRBV10-1 and J is TRBJ2-1; D gene unclear. In germline, CDR1 is WNHNN, CDR2 SYGVQD (reference sequence). This CDR3 has 10 amino acids. V was pared by 7 bases and J by 15 bases, with 13 bases between. The CDR3 reads CASTPQPGFF. CDR3 bases: TGCGCCAGCACCCCCCAACCGGGGTTCTTC.

This chain links TRBV6-1 with TRBJ2-7, with D possibly TRBD2 on 5 matching bases. The CDR3 extends over 15 amino acids. CDR1 and CDR2 from the germline V gene are MNHNS and SASEGT. CDR3 sequence: CALVRSVAAVYEQYF. The CDR3 region has the DNA TGTGCTCTGGTTCGTAGCGTGGCAGCCGTTTACGAGCAGTACTTC.

V usage is TRBV5-5 and J usage is TRBJ1-4, with a tentative D call TRBD1 (5 bases). CDR3 length: 14 residues. Germline V CDR1 and CDR2: SGHKS, YYEKEE (reference sequence). With 4 bases removed from V and 6 bases from J, the gap between germline ends came to 13 bases. CDR3 sequence reads: CASSKGTGDEKLFF. The CDR3 coding sequence is TGTGCCAGCAGCAAGGGGACGGGGGATGAAAAACTGTTTTTT.

The chain couples TRBV15 to TRBJ2-5, with TRBD1 as a possible D gene (5 bases). The CDR3 runs 13 residues. CDR1 is LNHNV, CDR2 YYDKDF, per germline (reference sequence). With 0 bases removed from V and 5 bases from J, the gap between germline ends came to 7 bases. CDR3 sequence (DNA): TGTGCCACCAGCAGAGATAACAGGGAGACCCAGTACTTC. Residues: CATSRDNRETQYF.

This sequence joins TRBV2 and TRBJ2-1; perhaps TRBD2 as D (6 bases). The CDR3 runs 18 residues. Germline V gene data show CDR1 as SNHLY and CDR2 as FYNNEI. The V end lost 6 bases, the J end lost 4 bases, and 25 bases lay between the germline ends. The CDR3 DNA is TGTGCCAGCAGGGGTCTGGAGGCTCTAGCGACCTATTACAATGAGCAGTTCTTC. Translating it yields CASRGLEALATYYNEQFF.

Points on this clone: One end of the junction does not line up with germline, which may come from a read error. J is TRBJ2-6 and V is TRBV12-5; the D gene is possibly TRBD2 (6 bases). CDR3 length equals 14 residues. Per germline, CDR1 LGHNT and CDR2 FRNRAP. CDR3 nucleotides: TGTGCTAGTGGTTTAGGACACGGGGGCAACGTCCTGACTTTC. Translating it yields CASGLGHGGNVLTF.

The V call is TRBV27, the J call TRBJ2-2; D is possibly TRBD2 (6 bases). V lost 3 bases, J lost 7 bases, and 15 bases lay in between. CDR1 and CDR2 (germline): MNHEY, SMNVEV (reference sequence). The CDR3 is 15 amino acids. CDR3 amino acids: CASSFPAEEGGELFF. In DNA, the CDR3 is TGTGCCAGCAGTTTCCCAGCGGAGGAGGGCGGGGAGCTGTTTTTT.

This clone was found once. The chain links TRBV19 to TRBJ1-4; 9 bases are a match to TRBD1. The CDR3 is 15 residues long. With 5 bases clipped from V and 8 bases from J, the junction kept 9 bases outside the gene matches. Looked up from germline, CDR1 is LNHDA and CDR2 is SQIVND (reference sequence). This chain's CDR3 is CASSLRDRAGEKLFF. The CDR3 nucleotides read TGTGCCAGTAGTTTACGGGACAGGGCGGGGGAAAAACTGTTTTTT.

V gene TRBV20-1 combines with J gene TRBJ1-2; 7 bases are shared with TRBD1. The trim removed 2 bases at V and 14 bases at J, leaving 8 bases unmatched. The CDR3 covers 11 residues. Germline lookup yields CDR1 DFQATT and CDR2 SNEGSKA (reference sequence). The chain's CDR3 is CSARRDSSGTF. CDR3 nucleotide sequence: TGCAGTGCTAGACGGGACAGTTCAGGGACCTTC.

This clone was observed a handful of times. This chain connects TRBV29-1 to TRBJ1-1; a weak D match, TRBD1 (6 bases). V was shortened by 7 bases and J by 1 base, with 10 bases between the two germline ends. The V gene's germline CDR1 is SQVTM and CDR2 ANQGSEA. The CDR3 consists of 12 residues. The CDR3 coding sequence is TGCAGCGCAGACAGGAGGAACACTGAAGCTTTCTTT. Its protein product is CSADRRNTEAFF.

CDR3 nucleotides: TGCGCCAGCAGCCAAGATAGTGGGGGAGCGGGTGAGCAGTTCTTC. This translates into CASSQDSGGAGEQFF. The rearrangement uses TRBV4-1 and TRBJ2-1; tentatively, D is TRBD2 (6 bases). Germline V gives CDR1 MGHRA, CDR2 YSYEKL. V lost 0 bases and J 9 bases, leaving 15 bases between the germline ends. The CDR3 runs 15 residues.

The table lists this clone with a count of one. This chain joins TRBV6-1 and TRBJ1-1; D is uncertain. V gave up 4 bases and J gave up 1 base, with 4 bases separating them. Per germline, CDR1 MNHNS and CDR2 SASEGT. The CDR3 runs 12 residues. The CDR3 nucleotides read TGTGCCAGCAGTGGTCGGAACACTGAAGCTTTCTTT. Amino acid sequence: CASSGRNTEAFF.